This TCR beta chain was found in a study of T-cell memory formation after mild COVID-19. Points from the study as a whole: SARS-CoV-2 specificity of second-wave clones peaking day 37 was unconfirmed.

This clonotype was seen more than once but under ten times. Its antigen is undetermined. TCRdb used MiXCR to reprocess the 5' RACE reads, holding one entry per CDR3 protein. The table lists approximately 250,000 distinct CDR3 sequences, 15% of them singletons. The CDR3 spans 16 residues. CDR1 is SGHAT and CDR2 is FQDESV in the germline V gene (reference sequence). The ends lost 4 bases at V and 1 base at J; junction bases unmatched: 5. The chain couples TRBV11-1 to TRBJ2-3, with 10 bases fitting TRBD2. The TCR sequence derives from an adult woman who had mild COVID-19 (a few samples of this study predate the infection). Cell type and time point are not known. Sample: PBMCs or a T cell subset sorted from them (not recorded which). This chain's CDR3 is CASSSTLAGGTDTQYF. CDR3 DNA sequence: TGTGCCAGCAGCTCGACCCTAGCGGGAGGCACAGATACGCAGTATTTT.